This entry lists 20 T cell receptor beta chains sequenced from one sample in a study of response to subunit inactivated influenza vaccine. Each CDR3 protein gets one entry after TCRdb re-called the RT-PCR reads with MiXCR. Here the sample spans roughly 190,000 distinct CDR3 sequences, around 15% being singletons. The input for sequencing was CD8+ T cells sorted from PBMCs, taken about 5 days after vaccination. These receptors all stem from a man aged 45-65 years who received an inactivated influenza vaccine.

This clonotype was picked up a small number of times. CDR3 region: CASSQTTGAYEQYF. In nucleotides, the CDR3 is TGCGCCAGCAGCCAAACGACAGGAGCCTACGAGCAGTACTTC. The J gene is TRBJ2-7, the V gene TRBV4-1; possible D gene TRBD1, 6 bases. CDR3 size: 14 residues. Per the germline V gene, CDR1 is MGHRA and CDR2 is YSYEKL. Trimming left V 2 bases short and J 2 bases short, with 10 bases between.

This clonotype was seen a handful of times. V and J are TRBV12-3 or TRBV12-4 and TRBJ1-5; 9 bases map to TRBD1. The CDR3 runs to 14 residues. Trimming took 6 bases from V and 7 from J; bases not matched to a gene: 7. This CDR3 is CASSKGTGRQPQHF. The CDR3 coding sequence is TGTGCCAGCAGCAAAGGGACAGGGCGCCAGCCCCAGCATTTT.

This clonotype was seen only a few times. This chain uses TRBV20-1 with TRBJ2-1, with D possibly matching TRBD2 (6 bases). CDR3 size: 15 residues. V was cut by 0 bases and J by 8 bases, with 17 bases left in between. In germline, CDR1 is DFQATT, CDR2 SNEGSKA (reference sequence). CDR3 sequence reads: CSAREPLRELHEQFF. CDR3 DNA sequence: TGCAGTGCTAGAGAGCCGTTACGGGAGCTGCATGAGCAGTTCTTC.

This sequence joins TRBV7-6 and TRBJ2-5, with 9 bases lining up with TRBD2. Germline CDR1 is SGHVS and CDR2 is FNYEAQ. The CDR3 extends over 18 amino acids. V lost 5 bases, J lost 3 bases, and 16 bases stayed unmatched. The CDR3 is CASSAQGALASGKETQYF. The CDR3 DNA reads as TGTGCCAGCAGCGCCCAGGGTGCTTTGGCTAGCGGGAAAGAGACCCAGTACTTC.

The chain combines TRBV18 with TRBJ2-1; 7 positions agree with TRBD2. This CDR3 has 15 residues. Germline V gene lookup returns CDR1 KGHSH and CDR2 LQKENI. V dropped 7 bases and J dropped 5; count of bases not matched to a gene: 11. CDR3 DNA sequence: TGTGCCAGCTTCCACAGCTCTAGCGGAAACAATGAGCAGTTCTTC. Amino acids: CASFHSSSGNNEQFF.

The chain carries TRBV6-5 and TRBJ2-7; maybe TRBD1 (5 bases). The CDR3 consists of 12 residues. Germline assignment: CDR1 MNHEY and CDR2 SVGAGI. With 2 bases removed from V and 6 bases from J, the gap between germline ends came to 8 bases. The CDR3 nucleotides are TGTGCCAGCAGTTACATTAGGGGCGAGCAGTACTTC. Translation gives CASSYIRGEQYF.

This clonotype turned up a few times. This chain uses TRBV11-1 with TRBJ1-1; a possible D gene is TRBD1 (6 bases). The CDR3 sequence is 15 residues long. Deletions cut 1 base from V and 5 bases from J, with 14 bases between. Germline CDR1 SGHAT, CDR2 FQDESV (reference sequence). The CDR3: CASSLERVQGTEAFF. The CDR3 region has the DNA TGTGCCAGCAGCTTAGAGCGGGTCCAGGGGACTGAAGCTTTCTTT.

This chain joins TRBV5-6 and TRBJ2-2, with TRBD2 identical over 8 bases. The germline V gene has CDR1 SGHDT and CDR2 YYEEEE. V was clipped by 7 bases and J by 4 bases; unmatched bases: 18. This CDR3 region has 18 residues. In nucleotides, the CDR3 is TGTGCCAGCTGCTCCCTCGGGCCGGGGGGGCCTCTCACCGGGGAGCTGTTTTTT. Amino acid sequence: CASCSLGPGGPLTGELFF.

The chain has TRBV29-1 and TRBJ2-7; D is possibly TRBD2 (6 bases). CDR1 and CDR2 (germline): SQVTM, ANQGSEA. The germline V and J ends were trimmed by 1 base and 0 bases, with 13 bases remaining between them. The CDR3 has 15 amino acids. CDR3 in amino acids: CSVEAYASASYEQYF. As DNA, the CDR3 is TGCAGCGTTGAAGCTTACGCTAGCGCCTCCTACGAGCAGTACTTC.

The CDR3 DNA is TGTGCCAGCAGGGTAGCGCCATCCAATGAGCAGTTCTTC. Its translation: CASRVAPSNEQFF. The chain employs TRBV4-2 and TRBJ2-1; TRBD2 might be the D (5 bases). Trimming removed 6 bases at V and 6 bases at J, with 12 bases between. The CDR3 has 13 residues. Germline loops: CDR1 LGHNA, CDR2 YNFKEQ.

This clonotype has just a few counts. CDR3 sequence: CASSQVRGPHYEQYF. CDR3 DNA sequence: TGCGCCAGCAGCCAAGTAAGGGGGCCACACTACGAGCAGTACTTC. This chain uses TRBV4-3 with TRBJ2-7; 7 bases are a match to TRBD1. The V segment lost 1 base and the J segment 3 bases; nucleotides outside the gene matches: 6. The CDR3 has 15 residues. CDR1 is LGHNA and CDR2 is YSLEER in the germline V gene.

V usage is TRBV12-3 or TRBV12-4 and J usage is TRBJ2-5; D not resolved. The CDR3 runs 14 residues. The V gene lost 6 bases and the J gene lost 3 bases, with 14 bases spanning the gap. DNA for the CDR3: TGTGCCAGCAGCACACACGTTAGGGAAGAGACCCAGTACTTC. Its translation: CASSTHVREETQYF.

The rearrangement links TRBV11-2 to TRBJ2-5; 11 bases are shared with TRBD2. This CDR3 has 21 amino acids. Germline loops: CDR1 SGHAT, CDR2 FQNNGV. Unmatched junction bases numbered 21, after V lost 4 bases and J lost 2 bases. This CDR3 reads CASSYTGGGSGGLAEQETQYF. The CDR3 nucleotides read TGTGCCAGCAGCTATACTGGTGGTGGGTCCGGGGGACTAGCGGAACAAGAGACCCAGTACTTC. The entire variable domain, with the rest obtained from reference TRBV11-2 and TRBJ2-5, is as follows: EAGVAQSPRYKIIEKRQSVAFWCNPISGHATLYWYQQILGQGPKLLIQFQNNGVVDDSQLPKDRFSAERLKGVDSTLKIQPAKLEDSAVYLCASSYTGGGSGGLAEQETQYFGPGTRLLVL.

This sequence joins TRBV7-6 and TRBJ2-7; TRBD2 matches 7 bases. In germline, CDR1 is SGHVS, CDR2 FNYEAQ. The trim removed 3 bases at V and 4 bases at J, leaving 6 bases unmatched. The CDR3 has 14 residues. DNA of the CDR3: TGTGCCAGCAGCTTTGGGGGGGTTGAGTACGAGCAGTACTTC. Protein product: CASSFGGVEYEQYF.

This clonotype was seen only a few times. The chain has TRBV10-3 and TRBJ2-7; TRBD2 matches at 8 bases. This CDR3 region has 13 residues. The V segment lost 3 bases and the J segment 4 bases; nucleotides outside the gene matches: 2. Germline V gene data show CDR1 as ENHRY and CDR2 as SYGVKD. The CDR3 coding sequence is TGTGCCATCAGTGAAGCGGGAGCGTACGAGCAGTACTTC. This sequence encodes CAISEAGAYEQYF.

The CDR3 DNA reads as TGTGCCAGCAGCTTTCAGACAGGGGGCTACGAGCAGTACTTC. Translation: CASSFQTGGYEQYF. The chain couples TRBV7-2 to TRBJ2-7, with 9 bases that match TRBD1. V shed 3 bases and J 3 bases; nucleotides not matched to a gene: 3. This CDR3 is 14 amino acids long. Looked up from germline, CDR1 is SGHTA and CDR2 is FQGNSA.

This clonotype was seen a handful of times. As DNA, the CDR3 is TGTGCCAGCAGCTTAAACCTTGGGCACGAGCAGTACTTC. This sequence encodes CASSLNLGHEQYF. V and J are TRBV7-9 and TRBJ2-7; unclear D gene. V was shortened by 2 bases and J by 5 bases, with 10 bases between the two germline ends. The CDR3 contains 13 residues. The germline V gene has CDR1 SEHNR and CDR2 FQNEAQ (reference sequence).

This clonotype was counted only a few times. The rearrangement links TRBV12-3 or TRBV12-4 to TRBJ2-3, with 10 nucleotides matching TRBD2. The CDR3 spans 15 residues. With 3 bases clipped from V and 4 bases from J, the junction kept 4 bases outside the gene matches. The CDR3 nucleotides read TGTGCCAGCAGTTTGCTAAGCGGGGGGGCAGATACGCAGTATTTT. It translates to CASSLLSGGADTQYF.

The rearrangement uses TRBV6-6 and TRBJ2-4, with D uncertain. The CDR3 length is 10 residues. CDR1 MNHNY and CDR2 SVGAGI come from the germline V gene (reference sequence). Trimming left V 10 bases short and J 8 bases short, with 9 bases between. For the CDR3, the DNA is TGTGCCACCTACTACGACATTCAGTACTTC. Translating gives CATYYDIQYF.

This clonotype came up a few times. The chain recombines TRBV6-1 with TRBJ2-6, with D unresolved. Germline V lookup: CDR1 MNHNS, CDR2 SASEGT. Trimming took 6 bases from V and 0 from J, leaving 9 bases between them. This CDR3 has 15 amino acids. The CDR3 nucleotides are TGTGCCAGCAGCCCTCCGAACTCTGGGGCCAACGTCCTGACTTTC. This sequence encodes CASSPPNSGANVLTF.